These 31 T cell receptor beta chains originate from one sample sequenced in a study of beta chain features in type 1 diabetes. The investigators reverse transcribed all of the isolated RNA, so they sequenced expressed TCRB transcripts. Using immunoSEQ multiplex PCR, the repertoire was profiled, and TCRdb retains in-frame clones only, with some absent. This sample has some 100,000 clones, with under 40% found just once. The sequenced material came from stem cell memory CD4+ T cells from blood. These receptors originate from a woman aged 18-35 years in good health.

The CDR3: CASSYRGLADYNEQFF. The DNA for the CDR3 is TGTGCCAGCAGTTACCGGGGACTAGCGGACTACAATGAGCAGTTCTTC. The V gene is TRBV6-6, the J gene TRBJ2-1, with 11 bases that match TRBD2. Germline V lookup: CDR1 MNHNY, CDR2 SVGAGI (reference sequence). This CDR3 contains 16 residues. Unmatched junction bases numbered 3, after V lost 2 bases and J lost 3 bases.

The CDR3 sequence is CASRAGVSSYNEQFF. CDR3 nucleotide sequence: TGCGCCAGCAGGGCCGGGGTTAGCTCCTACAATGAGCAGTTCTTC. The chain combines TRBV5-1 with TRBJ2-1, with a weak D call TRBD2 (5 bases). V lost 5 bases and J 0 bases, leaving 12 bases between the germline ends. CDR1 and CDR2 from the germline V gene are SGHRS and YFSETQ. The CDR3 runs to 15 residues.

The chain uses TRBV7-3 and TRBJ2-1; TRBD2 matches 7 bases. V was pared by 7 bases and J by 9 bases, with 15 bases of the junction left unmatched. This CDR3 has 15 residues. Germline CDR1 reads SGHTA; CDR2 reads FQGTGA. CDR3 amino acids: CASTAGTIPNSEQFF. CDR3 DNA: TGTGCCAGCACAGCCGGGACTATACCAAACAGTGAGCAGTTCTTC.

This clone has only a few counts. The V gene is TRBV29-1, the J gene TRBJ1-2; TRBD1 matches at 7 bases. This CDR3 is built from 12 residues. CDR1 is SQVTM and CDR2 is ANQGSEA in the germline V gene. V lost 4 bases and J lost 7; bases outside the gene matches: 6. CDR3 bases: TGCAGCGTTGCCGGGACAGATATTGGCTACACCTTC. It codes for CSVAGTDIGYTF. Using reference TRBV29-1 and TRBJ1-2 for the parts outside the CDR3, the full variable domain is SAVISQKPSRDICQRGTSLTIQCQVDSQVTMMFWYRQQPGQSLTLIATANQGSEATYESGFVIDKFPISRPNLTFSTLTVSNMSPEDSSIYLCSVAGTDIGYTFGSGTRLTVV.

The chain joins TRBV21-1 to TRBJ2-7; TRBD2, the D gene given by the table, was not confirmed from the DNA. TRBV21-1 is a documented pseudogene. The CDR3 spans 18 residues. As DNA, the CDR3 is TGTGCCAGCAGCGGACCGTGCCTAGCGGGGGGAAAGAACTACGAGCAGTACTTC. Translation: CASSGPCLAGGKNYEQYF.

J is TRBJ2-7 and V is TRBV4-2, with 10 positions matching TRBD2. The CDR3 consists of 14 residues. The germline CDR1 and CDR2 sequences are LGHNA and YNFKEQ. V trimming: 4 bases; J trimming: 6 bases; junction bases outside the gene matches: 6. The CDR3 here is CASSLASGSGEQYF. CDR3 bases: TGTGCCAGCAGCCTGGCTAGCGGGAGTGGCGAGCAGTACTTC.

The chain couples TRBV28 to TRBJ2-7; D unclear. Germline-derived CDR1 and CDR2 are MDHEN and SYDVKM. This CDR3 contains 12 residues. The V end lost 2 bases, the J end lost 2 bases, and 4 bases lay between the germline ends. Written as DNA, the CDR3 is TGTGCCAGCAGTTTAATCACCTACGAGCAGTACTTC. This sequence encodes CASSLITYEQYF.

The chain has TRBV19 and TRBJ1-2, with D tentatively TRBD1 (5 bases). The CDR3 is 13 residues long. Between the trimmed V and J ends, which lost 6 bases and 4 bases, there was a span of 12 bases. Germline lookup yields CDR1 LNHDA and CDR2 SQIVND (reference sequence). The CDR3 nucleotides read TGTGCCAGTAGCCCAGGGCAAACCTATGGCTACACCTTC. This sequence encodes CASSPGQTYGYTF.

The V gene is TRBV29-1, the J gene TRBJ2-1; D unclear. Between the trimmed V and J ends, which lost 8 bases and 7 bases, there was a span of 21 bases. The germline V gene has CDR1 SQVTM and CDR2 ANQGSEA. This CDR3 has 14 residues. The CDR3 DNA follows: TGCAGCCTTTACCGAGCCACCCTTGGTAATGAGCAGTTCTTC. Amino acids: CSLYRATLGNEQFF.

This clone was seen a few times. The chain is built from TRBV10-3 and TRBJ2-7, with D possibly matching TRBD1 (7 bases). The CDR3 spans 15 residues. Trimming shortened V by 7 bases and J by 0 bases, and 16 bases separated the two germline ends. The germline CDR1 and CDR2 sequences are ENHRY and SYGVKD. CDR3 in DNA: TGTGCCATCAAAGGGGGCACTAGCCTCTCCTACGAGCAGTACTTC. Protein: CAIKGGTSLSYEQYF.

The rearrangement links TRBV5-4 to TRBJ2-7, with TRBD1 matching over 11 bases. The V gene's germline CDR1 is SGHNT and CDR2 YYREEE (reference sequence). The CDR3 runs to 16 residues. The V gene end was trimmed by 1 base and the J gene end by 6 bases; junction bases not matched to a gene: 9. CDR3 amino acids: CASSLRPGQGVGEQYF. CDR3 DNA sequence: TGTGCCAGCAGCTTGAGACCGGGACAGGGGGTAGGCGAGCAGTACTTC.

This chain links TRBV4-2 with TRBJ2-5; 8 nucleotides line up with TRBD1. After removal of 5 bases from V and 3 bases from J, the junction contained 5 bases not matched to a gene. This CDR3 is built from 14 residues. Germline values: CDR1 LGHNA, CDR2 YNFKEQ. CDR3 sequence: CASSWGTGEETQYF. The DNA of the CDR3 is TGTGCCAGCAGCTGGGGGACAGGCGAAGAGACCCAGTACTTC.

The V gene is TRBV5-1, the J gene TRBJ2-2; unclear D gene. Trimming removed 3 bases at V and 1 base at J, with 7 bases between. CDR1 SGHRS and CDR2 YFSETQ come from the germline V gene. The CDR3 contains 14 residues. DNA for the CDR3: TGCGCCAGCAGCTGGGCAGTGAACACCGGGGAGCTGTTTTTT. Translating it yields CASSWAVNTGELFF.

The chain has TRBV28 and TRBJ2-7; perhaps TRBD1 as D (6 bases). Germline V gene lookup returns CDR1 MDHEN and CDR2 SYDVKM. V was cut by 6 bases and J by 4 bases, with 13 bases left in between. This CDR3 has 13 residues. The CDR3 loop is CASRLTGIYEQYF. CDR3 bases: TGTGCCAGCAGATTAACAGGGATATACGAGCAGTACTTC. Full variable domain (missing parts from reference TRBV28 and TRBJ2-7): DVKVTQSSRYLVKRTGEKVFLECVQDMDHENMFWYRQDPGLGLRLIYFSYDVKMKEKGDIPEGYSVSREKKERFSLILESASTNQTSMYLCASRLTGIYEQYFGPGTRLTVT.

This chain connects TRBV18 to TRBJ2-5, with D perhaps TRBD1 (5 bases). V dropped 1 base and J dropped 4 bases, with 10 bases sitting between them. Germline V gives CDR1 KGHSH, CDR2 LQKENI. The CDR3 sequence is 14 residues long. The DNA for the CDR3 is TGTGCCAGCTCACCACGGACAAGGGCAGAGACCCAGTACTTC. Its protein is CASSPRTRAETQYF.

CDR3 residues: CASSLRFRAGNQPQHF. DNA of the CDR3: TGTGCCAGCAGCTTACGGTTCAGGGCTGGCAATCAGCCCCAGCATTTT. The chain has TRBV7-8 and TRBJ1-5; a possible D gene is TRBD1 (5 bases). Germline V gives CDR1 SGHVS, CDR2 FQNEAQ. V lost 2 bases to trimming and J lost 2 bases, with 13 bases between them. The CDR3 sequence is 16 residues long.

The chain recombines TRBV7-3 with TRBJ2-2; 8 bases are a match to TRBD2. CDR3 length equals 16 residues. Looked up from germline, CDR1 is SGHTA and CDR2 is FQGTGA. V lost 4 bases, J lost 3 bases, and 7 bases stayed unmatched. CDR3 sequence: CASSSGSGSDTGELFF. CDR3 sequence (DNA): TGTGCCAGCAGCTCCGGGAGCGGGAGTGACACCGGGGAGCTGTTTTTT. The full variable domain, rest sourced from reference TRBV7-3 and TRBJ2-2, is GAGVSQTPSNKVTEKGKYVELRCDPISGHTALYWYRQSLGQGPEFLIYFQGTGAADDSGLPNDRFFAVRPEGSVSTLKIQRTERGDSAVYLCASSSGSGSDTGELFFGEGSRLTVL.

The CDR3 here is CASSQDRGPYGYTF. The CDR3 coding sequence is TGTGCCAGCTCACAAGACAGGGGGCCTTATGGCTACACCTTC. V usage is TRBV18 and J usage is TRBJ1-2, with 10 positions matching TRBD1. The germline CDR1 and CDR2 sequences are KGHSH and LQKENI. The trim removed 4 bases at V and 5 bases at J, leaving 4 bases unmatched. CDR3 length: 14 residues.

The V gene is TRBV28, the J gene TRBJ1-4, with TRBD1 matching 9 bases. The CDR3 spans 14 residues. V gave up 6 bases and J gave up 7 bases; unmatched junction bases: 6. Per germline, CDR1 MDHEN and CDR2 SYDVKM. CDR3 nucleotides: TGTGCCAGCAGCCCCGGGACAGGGCGTGAAAAACTGTTTTTT. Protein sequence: CASSPGTGREKLFF.

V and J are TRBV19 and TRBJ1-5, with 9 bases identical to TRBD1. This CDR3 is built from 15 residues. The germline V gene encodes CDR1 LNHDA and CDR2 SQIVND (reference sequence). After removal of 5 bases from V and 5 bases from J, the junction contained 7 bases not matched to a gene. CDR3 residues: CASSLDRGSDQPQHF. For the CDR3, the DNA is TGTGCCAGTAGTCTGGACAGGGGATCGGATCAGCCCCAGCATTTT.

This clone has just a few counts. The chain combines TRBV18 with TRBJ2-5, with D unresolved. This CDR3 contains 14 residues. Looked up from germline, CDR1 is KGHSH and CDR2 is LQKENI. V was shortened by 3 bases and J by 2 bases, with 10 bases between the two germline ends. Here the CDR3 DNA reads TGTGCCAGCTCACCCTCTGTGGCTCAAGAGACCCAGTACTTC. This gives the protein CASSPSVAQETQYF. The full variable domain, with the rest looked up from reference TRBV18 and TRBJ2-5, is NAGVMQNPRHLVRRRGQEARLRCSPMKGHSHVYWYRQLPEEGLKFMVYLQKENIIDESGMPKERFSAEFPKEGPSILRIQQVVRGDSAAYFCASSPSVAQETQYFGPGTRLLVL.

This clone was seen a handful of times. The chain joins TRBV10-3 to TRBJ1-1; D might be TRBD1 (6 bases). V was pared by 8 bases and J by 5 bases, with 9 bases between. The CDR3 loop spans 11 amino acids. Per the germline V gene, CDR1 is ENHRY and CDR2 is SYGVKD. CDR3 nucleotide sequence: TGTGCCATCGAGCAGGGGACTGAAGCTTTCTTT. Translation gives CAIEQGTEAFF.

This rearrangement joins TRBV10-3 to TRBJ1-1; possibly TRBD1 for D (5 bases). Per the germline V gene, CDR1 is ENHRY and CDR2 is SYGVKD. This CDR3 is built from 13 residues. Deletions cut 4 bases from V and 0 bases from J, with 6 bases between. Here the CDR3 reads CAISAQVNTEAFF. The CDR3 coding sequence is TGTGCCATCAGTGCACAGGTGAACACTGAAGCTTTCTTT.

CDR3 bases: TGTGCCAGCAGCTTAATCGGGGATCAGCCCCAGCATTTT. Its translation is CASSLIGDQPQHF. The V and J genes are TRBV7-2 and TRBJ1-5; D is ambiguous. Germline CDR1 reads SGHTA; CDR2 reads FQGNSA. The CDR3 has 13 residues. V was cut by 2 bases and J by 5 bases, with 7 bases left in between.

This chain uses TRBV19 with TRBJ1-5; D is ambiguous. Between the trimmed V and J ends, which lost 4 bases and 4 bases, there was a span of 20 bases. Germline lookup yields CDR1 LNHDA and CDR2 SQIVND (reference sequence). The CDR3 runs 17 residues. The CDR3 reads CASSRSRGLPLNQPQHF. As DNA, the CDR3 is TGTGCCAGTAGTAGATCGCGAGGGCTTCCGTTAAATCAGCCCCAGCATTTT.

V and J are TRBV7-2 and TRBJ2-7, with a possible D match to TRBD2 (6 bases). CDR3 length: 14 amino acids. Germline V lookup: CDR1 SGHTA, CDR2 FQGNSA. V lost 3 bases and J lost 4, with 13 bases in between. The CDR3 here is CASSFGVAEYEQYF. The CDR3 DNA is TGTGCCAGCAGCTTCGGGGTAGCGGAGTACGAGCAGTACTTC.

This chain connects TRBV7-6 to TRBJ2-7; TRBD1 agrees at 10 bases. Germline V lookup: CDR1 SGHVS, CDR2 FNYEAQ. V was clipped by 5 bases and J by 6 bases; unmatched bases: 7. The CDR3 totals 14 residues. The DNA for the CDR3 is TGTGCCAGCAGCCAAGCCGGGACAGGGGTCGAGCAGTACTTC. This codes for CASSQAGTGVEQYF.

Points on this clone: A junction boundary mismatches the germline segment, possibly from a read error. The chain's CDR3 is CASSQQLASGTQYF. CDR3 in DNA: TGTGCCAGCAGCCAACAACTAGCGAGTGGGACCCAGTACTTC. This chain uses TRBV4-1 with TRBJ2-5; 7 nucleotides match TRBD2. This CDR3 spans 14 amino acids. The germline V gene has CDR1 MGHRA and CDR2 YSYEKL.

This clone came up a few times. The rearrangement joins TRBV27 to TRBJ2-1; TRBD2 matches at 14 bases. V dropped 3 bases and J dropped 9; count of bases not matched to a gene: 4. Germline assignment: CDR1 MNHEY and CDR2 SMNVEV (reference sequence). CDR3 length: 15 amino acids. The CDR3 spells CASSFGTSGSGEQFF. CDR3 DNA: TGTGCCAGCAGTTTCGGGACTAGCGGGAGTGGTGAGCAGTTCTTC.

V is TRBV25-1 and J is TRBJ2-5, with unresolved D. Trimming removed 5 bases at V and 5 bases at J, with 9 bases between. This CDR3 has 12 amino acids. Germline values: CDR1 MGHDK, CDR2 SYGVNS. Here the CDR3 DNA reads TGTGCCAGCAGTTTACGAGTTGAGACCCAGTACTTC. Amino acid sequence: CASSLRVETQYF.

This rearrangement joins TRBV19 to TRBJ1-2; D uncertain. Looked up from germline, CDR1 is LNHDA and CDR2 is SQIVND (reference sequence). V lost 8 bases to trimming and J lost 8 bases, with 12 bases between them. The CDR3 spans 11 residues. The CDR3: CASRSLRGYTF. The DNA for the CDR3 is TGTGCCAGTCGGTCCTTACGGGGCTACACCTTC.